This entry concerns a single T cell receptor (beta chain). Its antigen is not yet known. No per-base quality is available; no much larger clone lies one base away. The sample comes from a study of T cell responses to AZD1222 COVID-19 vaccine (dated by TCRdb to the early 2020s). Notes on the research overall: AZD1222 recipients whose second dose came at about 4 weeks and those whose second dose came at about 12 weeks were combined into one group, since spike-specific TCR depth and breadth did not differ between the two schedules. TCR sequencing covered over 230 trial participants: about 210 given two doses of AZD1222 and 26 given two doses of MenACWY control vaccine. Trial participants were enrolled by age into subgroups of 18-55, 56-69 and 70-plus years, and around 150, 29 and 61 TCR-sequenced participants, respectively, were included in these subgroups. Beyond this particular receptor, the publication reports: Because no day 14 peak-response samples were available, the repertoires could be characterized only after the peak T cell response. Reportedly, almost half of the unique spike-specific TCRs recognized epitopes lying outside the regions that are mutated in the B.1.351 and B.1.1.7 variants. Only a handful of AZD1222 recipients were SARS-CoV-2 seropositive at baseline, limiting conclusions about previously exposed vaccinees. Participants were mostly white British and included more females than males, and it was suggested by the authors that clonal diversity may have been underestimated. CD4 TCRs associated with the vaccine covered the entire spike protein, and the dominant responses were in regions 160-218 and 743-854. Spike-specific TCR breadth and depth rose significantly after two AZD1222 doses compared with day 0 and with MenACWY recipients. The 56-69-year group was small, and its depth increase did not reach significance, likely because of low power.

The CDR3 regions of human TCRbeta chains were analyzed by immunosequencing. In the original analysis: TCRs in the repertoires were compared against a reference library of SARS-CoV-2-specific TCRs that had been generated with the MIRA antigen-specificity platform. Breadth meant the fraction of unique TCRs that were SARS-CoV-2-associated, whereas depth meant the fraction of total T cells that were SARS-CoV-2-associated. Using the MIRA data, each spike-specific TCR was mapped to the spike region that the TCR reacts to and placed in a CD4 or CD8 class. Log10-transformed breadth and depth values were compared by one-way ANOVA with Sidak's multiple comparisons tests. Entries here come from immuneACCESS through TCRdb and include only in-frame sequences with V and J called. Some clones fail to appear in such tables; in the studies checked, an unresolved V gene covers under half of the shortfall, and the cause of the remainder is unknown. Clone size and the V and J calls come from that table; the DNA yielded D and trimming. The sample table lists approximately 140,000 clones, around 94% of them with a count of one. 1.3% of the sample is taken by the ten largest.

V drops 8 bases and J drops 1 base, leaving 5 bases in between. Reading from cysteine to phenylalanine, the CDR3 counts 12 amino acids. CDR3 DNA only is kept here, 36 bases in frame from base 1. Based on the germline V gene, the CDR1 and CDR2 sequences are SGHTA and FQGNSA. Sample time point, as interpreted from the label and publication: baseline before first vaccination. The vaccinee samples were drawn from two UK trials, COV001 and COV002, one of which was a single-blind randomized controlled phase 2/3 trial testing AZD1222 (ChAdOx1 nCoV-19) in healthy adults. Trial participant PBMC samples were collected at day 0 and day 28 after the second dose for TCRbeta chain sequencing.

The chain links TRBV7-2 with TRBJ2-2; the D gene is not confidently resolved. The material sequenced was peripheral blood, taken on day 0 of AZD1222 vaccination. The receptor's source is an adult in good health. Here the CDR3 is given as CASLGNTGELFF. The nucleotides read TGTGCCAGCCTCGGGAACACCGGGGAGCTGTTTTTT.